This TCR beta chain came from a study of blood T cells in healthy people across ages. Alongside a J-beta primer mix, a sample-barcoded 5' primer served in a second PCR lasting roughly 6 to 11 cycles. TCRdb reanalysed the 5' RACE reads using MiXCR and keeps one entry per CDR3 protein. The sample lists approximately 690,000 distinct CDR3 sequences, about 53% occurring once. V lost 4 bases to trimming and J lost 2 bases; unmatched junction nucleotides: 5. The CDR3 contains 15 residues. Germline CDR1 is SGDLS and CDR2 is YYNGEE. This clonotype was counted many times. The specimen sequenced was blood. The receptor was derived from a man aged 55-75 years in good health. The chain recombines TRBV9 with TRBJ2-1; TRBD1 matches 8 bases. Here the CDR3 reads CASSPRDRTYNEQFF. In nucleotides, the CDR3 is TGTGCCAGCAGCCCCCGGGACAGGACCTACAATGAGCAGTTCTTC. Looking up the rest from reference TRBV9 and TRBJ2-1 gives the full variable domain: DSGVTQTPKHLITATGQRVTLRCSPRSGDLSVYWYQQSLDQGLQFLIQYYNGEERAKGNILERFSAQQFPDLHSELNLSSLELGDSALYFCASSPRDRTYNEQFFGPGTRLTVL.